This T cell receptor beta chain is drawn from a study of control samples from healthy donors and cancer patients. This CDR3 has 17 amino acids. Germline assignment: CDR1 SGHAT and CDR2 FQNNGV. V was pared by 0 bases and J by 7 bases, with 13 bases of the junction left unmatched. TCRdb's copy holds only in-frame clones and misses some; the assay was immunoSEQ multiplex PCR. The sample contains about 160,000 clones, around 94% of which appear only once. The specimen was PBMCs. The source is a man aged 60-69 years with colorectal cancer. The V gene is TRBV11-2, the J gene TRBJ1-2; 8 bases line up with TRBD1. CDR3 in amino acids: CASSLDPARTGLGGYTF. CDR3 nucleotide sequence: TGTGCCAGCAGCTTAGATCCCGCTCGGACAGGGTTGGGTGGCTACACCTTC.